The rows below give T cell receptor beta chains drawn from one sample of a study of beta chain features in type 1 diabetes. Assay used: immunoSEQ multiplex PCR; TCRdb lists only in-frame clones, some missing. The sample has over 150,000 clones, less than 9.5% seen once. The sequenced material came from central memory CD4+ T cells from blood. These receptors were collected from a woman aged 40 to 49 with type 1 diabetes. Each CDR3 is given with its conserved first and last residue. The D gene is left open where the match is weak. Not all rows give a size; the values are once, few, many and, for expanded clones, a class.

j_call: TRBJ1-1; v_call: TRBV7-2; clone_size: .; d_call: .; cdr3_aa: CATLSHRNTEAFF; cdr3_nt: TGTGCCACCCTGAGCCACAGGAACACTGAAGCTTTCTTT
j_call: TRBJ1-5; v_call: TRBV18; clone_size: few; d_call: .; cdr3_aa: CASSAGDQPQHF; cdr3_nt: TGTGCCAGCTCGGCGGGTGATCAGCCCCAGCATTTT
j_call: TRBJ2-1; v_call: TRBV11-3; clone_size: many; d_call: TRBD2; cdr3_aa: CASSLAGGPGEQFF; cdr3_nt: TGTGCCAGCAGCTTAGCGGGGGGGCCGGGTGAGCAGTTCTTC
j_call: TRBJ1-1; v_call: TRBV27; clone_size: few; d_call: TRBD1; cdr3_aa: CASKTRQGAKGEAFF; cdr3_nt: TGTGCCAGCAAGACCCGACAGGGGGCTAAGGGTGAAGCTTTCTTT
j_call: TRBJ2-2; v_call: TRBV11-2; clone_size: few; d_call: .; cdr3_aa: CASGIGSVTGELFF; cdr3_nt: TGTGCCAGCGGCATCGGGAGCGTCACCGGGGAGCTGTTTTTT
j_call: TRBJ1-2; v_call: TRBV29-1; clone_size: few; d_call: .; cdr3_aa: CSVSASRDYGYTF; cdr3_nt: TGCAGCGTTTCCGCCTCTCGGGACTATGGCTACACCTTC
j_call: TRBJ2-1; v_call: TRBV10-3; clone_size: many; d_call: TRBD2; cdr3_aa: CAIGRLARNEQFF; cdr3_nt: TGTGCCATCGGCCGACTAGCGCGGAATGAGCAGTTCTTC
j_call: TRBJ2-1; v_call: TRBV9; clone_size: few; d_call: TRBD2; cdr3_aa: CASSSGLAGGNEQFF; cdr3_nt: TGTGCCAGCAGCTCCGGACTAGCGGGGGGTAATGAGCAGTTCTTC
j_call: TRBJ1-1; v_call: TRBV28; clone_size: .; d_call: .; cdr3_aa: CASNVEAEAFF; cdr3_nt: TGTGCCAGCAACGTCGAGGCTGAAGCTTTCTTT
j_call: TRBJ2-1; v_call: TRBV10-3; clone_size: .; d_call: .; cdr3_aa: CASSSPGTYNEQFF; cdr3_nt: TGTGCCAGCAGTTCCCCCGGGACCTACAATGAGCAGTTCTTC
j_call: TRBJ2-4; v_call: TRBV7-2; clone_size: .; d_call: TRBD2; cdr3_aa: CASSPPGGRAKNIQYF; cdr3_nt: TGTGCCAGCAGCCCCCCGGGAGGACGAGCCAAAAACATTCAGTACTTC
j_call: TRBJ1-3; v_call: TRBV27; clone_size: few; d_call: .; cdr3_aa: CASSFGGNGNTIYF; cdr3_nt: TGTGCCAGCAGTTTCGGAGGGAATGGAAACACCATATATTTT
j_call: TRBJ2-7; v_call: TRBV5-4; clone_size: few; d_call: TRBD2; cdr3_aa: CASSPGGTGGHYEQYF; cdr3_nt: TGTGCCAGCAGCCCTGGCGGAACGGGAGGGCACTACGAGCAGTACTTC
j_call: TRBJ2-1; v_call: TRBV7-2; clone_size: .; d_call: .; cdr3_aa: CASSGGLGGPYNEQFF; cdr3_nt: TGTGCCAGCAGCGGCGGGCTAGGCGGGCCCTACAATGAGCAGTTCTTC
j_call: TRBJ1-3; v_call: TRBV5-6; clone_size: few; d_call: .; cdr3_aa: CASSLDADSRNTIYF; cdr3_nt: TGTGCCAGCAGCTTGGATGCGGACAGCAGAAACACCATATATTTT
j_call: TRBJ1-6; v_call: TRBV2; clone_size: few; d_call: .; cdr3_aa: CASGSGDSPLHF; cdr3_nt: TGTGCCAGCGGGAGCGGAGATTCACCCCTCCACTTT
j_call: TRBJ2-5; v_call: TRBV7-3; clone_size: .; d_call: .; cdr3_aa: CASSLQAKETQYF; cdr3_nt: TGTGCCAGCAGCTTACAGGCAAAAGAGACCCAGTACTTC
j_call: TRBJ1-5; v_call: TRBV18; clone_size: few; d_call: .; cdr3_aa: CASSPYHRGGAFQPQHF; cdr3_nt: TGTGCCAGCTCACCATACCACCGAGGGGGGGCGTTTCAGCCCCAGCATTTT
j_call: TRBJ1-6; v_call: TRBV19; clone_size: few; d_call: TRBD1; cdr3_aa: CASEDRGANSPLHF; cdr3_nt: TGTGCCAGTGAGGACAGGGGAGCGAATTCACCCCTCCACTTT
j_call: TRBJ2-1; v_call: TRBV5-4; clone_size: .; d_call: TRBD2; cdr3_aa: CASSGGTSGLKDNEQFF; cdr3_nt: TGTGCCAGCAGCGGGGGGACTAGCGGCCTTAAGGACAATGAGCAGTTCTTC
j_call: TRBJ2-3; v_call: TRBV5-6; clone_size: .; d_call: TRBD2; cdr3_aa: CASSPGTSGPRVGDTQYF; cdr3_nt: TGTGCCAGCAGCCCGGGGACTAGCGGGCCCCGCGTAGGGGATACGCAGTATTTT
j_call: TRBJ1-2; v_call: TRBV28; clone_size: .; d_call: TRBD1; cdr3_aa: CASSLPGQKFGYTF; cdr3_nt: TGTGCCAGCAGTTTACCGGGACAGAAATTTGGCTACACCTTC
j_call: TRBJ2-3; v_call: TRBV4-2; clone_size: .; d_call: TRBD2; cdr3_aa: CASSQGAGVADTQYF; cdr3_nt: TGTGCCAGCAGCCAAGGTGCGGGAGTCGCAGATACGCAGTATTTT
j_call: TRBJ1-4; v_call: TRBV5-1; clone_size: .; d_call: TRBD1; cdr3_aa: CASKSLQGQGAFGEKLFF; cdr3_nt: TGCGCCAGCAAGAGTCTCCAGGGACAGGGGGCGTTTGGCGAAAAACTGTTTTTT
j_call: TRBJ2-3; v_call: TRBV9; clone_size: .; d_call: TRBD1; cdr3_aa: CASSPRGTGTDTQYF; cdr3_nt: TGTGCCAGCAGCCCCAGGGGGACCGGCACAGATACGCAGTATTTT
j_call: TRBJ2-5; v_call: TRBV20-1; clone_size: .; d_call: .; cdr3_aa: CSAERDSRGYF; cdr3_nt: TGCAGTGCTGAACGTGACAGCCGCGGGTACTTC
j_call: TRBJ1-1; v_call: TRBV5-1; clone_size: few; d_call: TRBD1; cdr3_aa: CASSFGDRGPTEAFF; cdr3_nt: TGCGCCAGCAGCTTTGGCGACAGGGGTCCCACTGAAGCTTTCTTT
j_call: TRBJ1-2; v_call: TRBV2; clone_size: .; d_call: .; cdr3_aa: CASSEAGGGSNYGYTF; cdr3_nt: TGTGCCAGCAGTGAAGCGGGGGGAGGGAGTAACTATGGCTACACCTTC
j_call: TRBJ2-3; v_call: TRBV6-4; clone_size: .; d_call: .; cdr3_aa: CASSNEQGGDTQYF; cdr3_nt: TGTGCCAGCAGTAACGAGCAGGGAGGAGATACGCAGTATTTT
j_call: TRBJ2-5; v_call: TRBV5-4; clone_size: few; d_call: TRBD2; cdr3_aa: CASSMQGGETQYF; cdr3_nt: TGTGCCAGCAGTATGCAGGGAGGGGAGACCCAGTACTTC
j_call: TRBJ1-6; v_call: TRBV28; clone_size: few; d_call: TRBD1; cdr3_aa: CASSSLGQVIDPSPLHF; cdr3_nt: TGTGCCAGCAGTTCACTGGGACAGGTCATCGATCCCTCACCCCTCCACTTT
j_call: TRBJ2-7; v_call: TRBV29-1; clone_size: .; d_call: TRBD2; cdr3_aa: CSVASGRSREQYF; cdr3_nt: TGCAGCGTGGCTAGCGGGAGGAGTAGGGAGCAGTACTTC
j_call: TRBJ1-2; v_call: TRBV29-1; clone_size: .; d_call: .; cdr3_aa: CSVSDRSGSYGYTF; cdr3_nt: TGCAGCGTCTCTGACAGGTCGGGCTCCTATGGCTACACCTTC
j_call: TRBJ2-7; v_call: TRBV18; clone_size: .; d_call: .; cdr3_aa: CASSGAATGAYEQYF; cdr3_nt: TGTGCCAGCTCGGGGGCCGCAACCGGCGCCTACGAGCAGTACTTC
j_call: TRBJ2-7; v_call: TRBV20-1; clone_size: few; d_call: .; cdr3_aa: CSARGGYEQYF; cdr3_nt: TGCAGTGCTAGAGGAGGCTACGAGCAGTACTTC
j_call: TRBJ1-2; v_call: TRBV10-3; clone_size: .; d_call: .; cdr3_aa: CAISDSGYGYTF; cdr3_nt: TGTGCCATCAGTGACTCAGGCTATGGCTACACCTTC
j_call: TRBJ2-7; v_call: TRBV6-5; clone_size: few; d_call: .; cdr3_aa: CASSYQHSSYEQYF; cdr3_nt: TGTGCCAGCAGTTACCAACATTCCTCCTACGAGCAGTACTTC
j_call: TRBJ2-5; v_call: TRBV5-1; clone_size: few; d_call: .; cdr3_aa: CASSSTGTPARETQYF; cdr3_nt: TGCGCCAGCAGCTCTACCGGGACTCCCGCCCGGGAGACCCAGTACTTC
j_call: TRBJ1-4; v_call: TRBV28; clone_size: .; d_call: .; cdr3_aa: CASSITSGSTNEKLFF; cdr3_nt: TGTGCCAGCAGCATAACGAGCGGCTCAACTAATGAAAAACTGTTTTTT
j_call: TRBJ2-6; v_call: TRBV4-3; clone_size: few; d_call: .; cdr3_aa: CASSQDTTGANVLTF; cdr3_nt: TGCGCCAGCAGCCAAGACACAACTGGGGCCAACGTCCTGACTTTC
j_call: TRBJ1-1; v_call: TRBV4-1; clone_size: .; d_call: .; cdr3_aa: CASSQDEYGAGTEAFF; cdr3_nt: TGCGCCAGCAGCCAAGATGAATATGGGGCAGGGACTGAAGCTTTCTTT
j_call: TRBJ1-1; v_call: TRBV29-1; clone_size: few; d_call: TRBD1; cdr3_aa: CSAGQGRDTEAFF; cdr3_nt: TGCAGCGCGGGACAGGGCAGGGACACTGAAGCTTTCTTT
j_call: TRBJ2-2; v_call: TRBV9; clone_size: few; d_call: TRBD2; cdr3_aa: CASRNSGSLGELFF; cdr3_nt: TGTGCCAGCAGGAATAGCGGGAGTCTCGGGGAGCTGTTTTTT
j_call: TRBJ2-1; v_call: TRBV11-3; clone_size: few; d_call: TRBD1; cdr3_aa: CASSRQGGEQFF; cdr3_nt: TGTGCCAGCAGCAGACAGGGCGGGGAGCAGTTCTTC
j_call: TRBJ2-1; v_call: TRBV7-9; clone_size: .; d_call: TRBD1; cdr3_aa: CASTSMTGAQEQFF; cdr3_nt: TGTGCCAGCACCTCCATGACAGGGGCCCAGGAGCAGTTCTTC
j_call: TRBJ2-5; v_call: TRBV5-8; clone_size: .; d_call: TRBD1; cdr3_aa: CASSLDGTEIKETQYF; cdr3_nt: TGTGCCAGCAGCTTGGATGGGACAGAGATTAAAGAGACCCAGTACTTC
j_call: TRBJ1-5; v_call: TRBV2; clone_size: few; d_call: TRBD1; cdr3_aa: CASSALQGEQPQHF; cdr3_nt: TGTGCCAGCAGTGCTCTACAGGGGGAACAGCCCCAGCATTTT